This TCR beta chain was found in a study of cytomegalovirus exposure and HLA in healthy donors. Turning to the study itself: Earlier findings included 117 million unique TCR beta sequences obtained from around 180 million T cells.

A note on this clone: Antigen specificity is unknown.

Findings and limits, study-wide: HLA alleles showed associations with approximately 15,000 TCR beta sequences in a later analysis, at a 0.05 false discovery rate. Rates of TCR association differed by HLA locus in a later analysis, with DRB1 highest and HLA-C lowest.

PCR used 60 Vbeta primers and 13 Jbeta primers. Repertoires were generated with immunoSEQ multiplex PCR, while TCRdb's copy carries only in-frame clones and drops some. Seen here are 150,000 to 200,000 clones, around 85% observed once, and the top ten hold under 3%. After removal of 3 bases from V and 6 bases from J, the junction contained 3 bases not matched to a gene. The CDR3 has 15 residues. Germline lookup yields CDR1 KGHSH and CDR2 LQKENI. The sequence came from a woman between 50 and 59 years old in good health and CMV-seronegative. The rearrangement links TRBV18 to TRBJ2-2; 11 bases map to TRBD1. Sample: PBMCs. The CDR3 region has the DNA TGTGCCAGCTCACCCCAGGGACAGGGGGCCGGGGAGCTGTTTTTT. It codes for CASSPQGQGAGELFF.